This TCR beta chain was identified during a study of radiotherapy plus CTLA-4 blockade in lung cancer. Findings of the study overall: TCR clones originating in tumors grew in number in blood after radiotherapy plus ipilimumab.

CDR1 is MNHNS and CDR2 is SASEGT in the germline V gene. The J segment lost 4 bases and the V segment lost 6 bases, leaving 9 bases of the junction unmatched. CDR3 length equals 15 residues. In the case of this clone: Its antigen is as yet unknown.

Method: immunoSEQ multiplex PCR; TCRdb's copy keeps in-frame clones and lacks some. The table records roughly 86,000 clones, 83% of them present only once. The sequenced sample was peripheral blood, obtained from a patient treated with radiotherapy plus ipilimumab. The gene calls are TRBV6-1 and TRBJ2-3; TRBD1 matches at 8 bases. This receptor was identified in a human donor with non-small cell lung cancer who had stable disease on radiotherapy plus ipilimumab. In DNA form, the CDR3 reads TGTGCCAGCAGCTCAGGGGGCTTGGGTTCAGATACGCAGTATTTT. This sequence encodes CASSSGGLGSDTQYF.